The clone carrying this TCR beta chain was counted between two and nine times. The data derive from a study of blood T cells in healthy people across ages. This CDR3 spans 18 amino acids. The ends were cut back, 4 bases at V and 2 bases at J, with 21 bases in the middle. Primed by a sample-barcoded 5' primer and a J-beta primer mix, a second PCR proceeded for about 7 to 12 cycles. Each cDNA molecule received a tag from a template-switch adaptor that had 12 random nucleotides. Via MiXCR, TCRdb re-called the 5' RACE reads, giving one row per CDR3 protein. The sample gives 1.5 million to 2 million distinct CDR3 sequences, about 50% of which show up once; around 2.1% is in the top ten.

J is TRBJ2-4 and V is TRBV12-3 or TRBV12-4; D is perhaps TRBD1 or TRBD2 (5 bases each). Sequencing was done on a sample of blood. The source is a woman aged 35 to 49 in good health. CDR3 residues: CASSSEGSWPLTKNIQYF. Written as DNA, the CDR3 is TGTGCCAGCAGTTCTGAGGGGTCCTGGCCGTTAACCAAAAACATTCAGTACTTC.